This T cell receptor (beta chain) was found in a study of T cells in Graves' hyperthyroidism and ophthalmopathy. Amplified TCR beta CDR3 regions came from RNA transcripts. During a first-round RT-PCR of the TCR CDR3, the HTBI primer set was used. TCRdb independently ran MiXCR on the multiplex PCR reads; one entry per CDR3 protein. The table shows fewer than 450,000 distinct CDR3 sequences, with less than 20% occurring only once. This clonotype was counted ten times or more. Exclusion followed for patients with uncontrolled infection, other autoimmune disease, pregnancy or lactation. Trimming stripped 1 base from V and 4 bases from J, with 12 bases between. The germline V gene encodes CDR1 SGHKS and CDR2 YYEKEE (reference sequence). The CDR3 covers 15 residues.

The source of this sequence is a man between 18 and 35 years old with Graves' ophthalmopathy. Material for sequencing was blood. J is TRBJ2-1 and V is TRBV5-5; D is perhaps TRBD1 (7 bases). As DNA, the CDR3 is TGTGCCAGCAGCTTGCGCGGGACAGTGTACAATGAGCAGTTCTTC. This codes for CASSLRGTVYNEQFF.